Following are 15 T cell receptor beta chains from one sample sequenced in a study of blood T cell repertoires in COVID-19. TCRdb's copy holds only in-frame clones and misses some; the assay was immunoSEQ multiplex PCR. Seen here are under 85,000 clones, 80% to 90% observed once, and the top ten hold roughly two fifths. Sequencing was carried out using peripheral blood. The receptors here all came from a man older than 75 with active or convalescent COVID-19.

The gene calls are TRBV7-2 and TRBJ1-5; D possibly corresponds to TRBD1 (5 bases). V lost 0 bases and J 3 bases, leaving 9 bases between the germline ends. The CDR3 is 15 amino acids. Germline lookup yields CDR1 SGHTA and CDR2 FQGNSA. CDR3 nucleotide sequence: TGTGCCAGCAGCTTAGCAGGGGCCCTCAATCAGCCCCAGCATTTT. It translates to CASSLAGALNQPQHF.

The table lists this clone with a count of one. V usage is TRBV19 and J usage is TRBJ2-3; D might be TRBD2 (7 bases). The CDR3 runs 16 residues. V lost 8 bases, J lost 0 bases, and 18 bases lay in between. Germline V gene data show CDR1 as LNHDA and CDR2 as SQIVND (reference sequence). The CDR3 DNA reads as TGTGCCAGTGAGGGGGGGCCGAGCGGAAGCACAGATACGCAGTATTTT. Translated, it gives CASEGGPSGSTDTQYF.

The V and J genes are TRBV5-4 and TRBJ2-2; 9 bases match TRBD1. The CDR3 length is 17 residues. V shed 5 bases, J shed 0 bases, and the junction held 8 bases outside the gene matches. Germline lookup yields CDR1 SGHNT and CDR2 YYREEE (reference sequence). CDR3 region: CASSTARQGANTGELFF. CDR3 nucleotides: TGTGCCAGCAGTACGGCCCGACAGGGGGCGAACACCGGGGAGCTGTTTTTT.

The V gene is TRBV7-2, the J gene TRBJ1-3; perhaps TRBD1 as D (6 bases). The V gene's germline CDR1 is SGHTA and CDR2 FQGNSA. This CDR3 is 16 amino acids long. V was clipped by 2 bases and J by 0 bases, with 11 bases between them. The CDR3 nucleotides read TGTGCCAGCAGCTTATCGGGGGGCAACTCTGGAAACACCATATATTTT. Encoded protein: CASSLSGGNSGNTIYF.

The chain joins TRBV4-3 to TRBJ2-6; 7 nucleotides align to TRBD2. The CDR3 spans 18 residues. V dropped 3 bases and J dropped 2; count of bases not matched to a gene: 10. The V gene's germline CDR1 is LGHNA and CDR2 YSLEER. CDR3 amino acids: CASSQQTSSLTGANVLTF. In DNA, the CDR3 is TGCGCCAGCAGCCAGCAGACTAGCTCTTTAACTGGGGCCAACGTCCTGACTTTC.

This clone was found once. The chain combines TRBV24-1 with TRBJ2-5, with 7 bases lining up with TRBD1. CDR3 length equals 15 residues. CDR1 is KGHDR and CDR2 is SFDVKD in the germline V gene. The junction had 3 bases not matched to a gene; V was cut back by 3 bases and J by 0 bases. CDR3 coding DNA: TGTGCCACCAGTGATACGACAGGGCACCAAGAGACCCAGTACTTC. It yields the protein CATSDTTGHQETQYF.

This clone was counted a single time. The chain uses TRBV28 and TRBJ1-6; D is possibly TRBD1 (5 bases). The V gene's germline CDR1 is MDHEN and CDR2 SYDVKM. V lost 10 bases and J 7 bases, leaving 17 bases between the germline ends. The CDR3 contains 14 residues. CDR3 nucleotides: TGTGCCATCGGGCGGGGGTTCGGCAATTCACCCCTCCACTTT. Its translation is CAIGRGFGNSPLHF.

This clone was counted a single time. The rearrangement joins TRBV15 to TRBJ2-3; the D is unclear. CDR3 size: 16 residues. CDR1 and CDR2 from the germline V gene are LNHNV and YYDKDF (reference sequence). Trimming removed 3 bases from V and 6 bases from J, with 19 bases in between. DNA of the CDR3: TGTGCCACCAGCAGGCAGGTGGGTCTACGGTCGGATACGCAGTATTTT. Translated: CATSRQVGLRSDTQYF.

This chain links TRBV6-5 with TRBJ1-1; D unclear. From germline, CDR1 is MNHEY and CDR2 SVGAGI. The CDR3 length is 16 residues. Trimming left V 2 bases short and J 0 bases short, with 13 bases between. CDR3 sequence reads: CASSYVTFRMNTEAFF. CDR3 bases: TGTGCCAGCAGTTACGTGACTTTTAGGATGAACACTGAAGCTTTCTTT.

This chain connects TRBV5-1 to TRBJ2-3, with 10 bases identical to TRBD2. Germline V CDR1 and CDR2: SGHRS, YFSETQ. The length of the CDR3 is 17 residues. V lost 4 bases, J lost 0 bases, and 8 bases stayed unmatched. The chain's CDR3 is CASSLSQRGGSTDTQYF. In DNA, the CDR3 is TGCGCCAGCAGCCTCTCTCAGCGGGGGGGGAGCACAGATACGCAGTATTTT.

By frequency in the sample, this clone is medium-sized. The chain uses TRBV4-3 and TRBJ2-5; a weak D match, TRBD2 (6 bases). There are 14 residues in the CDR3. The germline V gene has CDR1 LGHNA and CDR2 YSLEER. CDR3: CPRSPLPGEETQYF. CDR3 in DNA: TGCCCCCGCAGCCCACTCCCGGGAGAAGAGACCCAGTACTTC.

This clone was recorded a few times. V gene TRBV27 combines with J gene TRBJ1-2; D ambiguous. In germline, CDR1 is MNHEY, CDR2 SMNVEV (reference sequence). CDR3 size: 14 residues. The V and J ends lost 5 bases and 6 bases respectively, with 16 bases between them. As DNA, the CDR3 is TGTGCCAGCAGTCGCTCACAAAGTACGAATGGCTACACCTTC. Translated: CASSRSQSTNGYTF.

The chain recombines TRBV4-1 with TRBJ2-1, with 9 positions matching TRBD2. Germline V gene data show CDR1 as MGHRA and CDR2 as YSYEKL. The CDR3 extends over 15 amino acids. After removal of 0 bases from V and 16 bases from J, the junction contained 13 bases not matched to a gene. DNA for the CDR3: TGCGCCAGCAGCCAAGATCTAATTCGGCTAGCGGGAATTTTCTTC. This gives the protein CASSQDLIRLAGIFF.

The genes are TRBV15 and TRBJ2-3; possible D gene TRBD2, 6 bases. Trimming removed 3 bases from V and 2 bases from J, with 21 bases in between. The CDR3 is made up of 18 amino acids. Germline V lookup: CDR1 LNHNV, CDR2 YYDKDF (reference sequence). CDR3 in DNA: TGTGCCACCAGCAGGGATACTTCCGGGACTTCTCACACAGATACGCAGTATTTT. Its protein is CATSRDTSGTSHTDTQYF.

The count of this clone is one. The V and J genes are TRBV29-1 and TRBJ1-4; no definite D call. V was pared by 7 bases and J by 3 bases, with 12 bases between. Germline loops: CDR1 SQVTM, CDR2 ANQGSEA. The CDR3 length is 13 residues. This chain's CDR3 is CSARAWSNEKLFF. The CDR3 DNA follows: TGCAGCGCCCGTGCGTGGTCTAATGAAAAACTGTTTTTT.